A single sample gave rise to the 23 T cell receptor beta chains below, sequenced in a study of post-analysis software for immune sequencing data. Study-wide results and caveats: When patients were compared with controls, 4 or 5 TRBV segments were more frequent, TRBV5-6, TRBV5-1 and TRBV20-1 among them.

No antigen is known for these receptors. Researchers reported that TCR beta cDNA libraries carried unique molecular identifiers. TCRdb independently ran MiXCR on the PCR reads; one entry per CDR3 protein. The table records about 770,000 distinct CDR3 sequences, 35% to 55% of them present only once. Sequences were obtained from blood. The origin of the receptors is a girl aged 10 to 17 with multiple sclerosis.

V gene TRBV11-2 combines with J gene TRBJ2-7; tentative D call: TRBD2 (5 bases). This CDR3 is built from 15 residues. Trimming took off 6 bases at V and 1 base at J, with 16 bases between the two ends. Germline V gene lookup returns CDR1 SGHAT and CDR2 FQNNGV. The CDR3, as DNA: TGTGCCAGCAGGAACCTGAGGGCCGGGTCCTACGAGCAGTACTTC. This encodes CASRNLRAGSYEQYF.

The chain carries TRBV5-1 and TRBJ2-1; D may be TRBD1 (5 bases). CDR1 SGHRS and CDR2 YFSETQ come from the germline V gene. Trimming removed 3 bases from V and 7 bases from J, with 8 bases in between. The CDR3 has 12 amino acids. Here the CDR3 DNA reads TGCGCCAGCAGCTCCTACAGGAATGAGCAGTTCTTC. It encodes CASSSYRNEQFF.

Only a few counts were recorded for this clonotype. The genes are TRBV24-1 and TRBJ1-2; D is perhaps TRBD1 (6 bases). Trimming cost V 4 bases and J 4 bases, with 18 bases left between them. Per germline, CDR1 KGHDR and CDR2 SFDVKD. The CDR3 extends over 16 amino acids. This chain's CDR3 is CATSEGSKTGSYGYTF. The CDR3 DNA is TGTGCCACCAGTGAGGGCTCCAAGACAGGCAGCTATGGCTACACCTTC.

The V call is TRBV19, the J call TRBJ2-4, with D tentatively TRBD2 (5 bases). This CDR3 comprises 17 residues. CDR1 LNHDA and CDR2 SQIVND come from the germline V gene (reference sequence). V dropped 3 bases and J dropped 2 bases, with 17 bases sitting between them. CDR3 sequence reads: CASSIAERKGSKNIQYF. The CDR3 nucleotides read TGTGCCAGTAGTATCGCCGAGCGGAAGGGATCCAAAAACATTCAGTACTTC.

This clonotype was detected a few times. The rearrangement links TRBV5-1 to TRBJ2-7, with TRBD1 identical over 8 bases. V was clipped by 4 bases and J by 0 bases; unmatched bases: 6. The CDR3 is 15 amino acids. Germline-derived CDR1 and CDR2 are SGHRS and YFSETQ. In DNA, the CDR3 is TGCGCCAGCAGCAAGGGACAGGCGAGCTCCTACGAGCAGTACTTC. It yields the protein CASSKGQASSYEQYF.

This clonotype was detected a few times. The chain couples TRBV6-5 to TRBJ1-5; D gene uncertain. V was cut by 0 bases and J by 1 base, with 7 bases left in between. The CDR3 covers 15 residues. Germline-derived CDR1 and CDR2 are MNHEY and SVGAGI. For the CDR3, the DNA is TGTGCCAGCAGTTACTCGACTACGAGCAATCAGCCCCAGCATTTT. Its translation: CASSYSTTSNQPQHF.

This clonotype was detected a few times. The chain couples TRBV27 to TRBJ1-2, with a tentative D call TRBD1 (6 bases). With 0 bases removed from V and 6 bases from J, the gap between germline ends came to 17 bases. The CDR3 has 16 amino acids. Germline-derived CDR1 and CDR2 are MNHEY and SMNVEV (reference sequence). The CDR3 loop reads CASSLSYRRGLHGYTF. The CDR3 nucleotides read TGTGCCAGCAGTTTATCATACCGCCGGGGGCTTCATGGCTACACCTTC.

The rearrangement links TRBV7-3 to TRBJ2-3; TRBD2 might be the D (7 bases). Trimming stripped 7 bases from V and 5 bases from J, with 19 bases between. Germline V CDR1 and CDR2: SGHTA, FQGTGA. CDR3 length: 15 amino acids. The CDR3 region has the DNA TGTGCCAGCAACGCGGGGGCTAGCAGGGGAGATACGCAGTATTTT. Amino acid sequence: CASNAGASRGDTQYF.

Note on this clonotype: A junction boundary mismatches the germline segment, possibly from a read error. CDR3 protein: CSAPDRGRSTGTQYF. CDR3 nucleotide sequence: TGCAGTGCTCCCGACAGGGGGCGGAGCACAGGTACGCAGTATTTT. The chain carries TRBV20-1 and TRBJ2-3; 10 nucleotides align to TRBD1. In germline, CDR1 is DFQATT, CDR2 SNEGSKA (reference sequence). The CDR3 sequence is 15 residues long.

The chain employs TRBV29-1 and TRBJ1-2; 8 nucleotides agree with TRBD1. The CDR3 loop spans 11 amino acids. After removal of 7 bases from V and 7 bases from J, the junction contained 5 bases not matched to a gene. Germline CDR1 is SQVTM and CDR2 is ANQGSEA. In nucleotides, the CDR3 is TGCAGCGACATCAGGGGGCGTGGCTACACCTTC. Protein product: CSDIRGRGYTF. The full variable domain, in which reference TRBV29-1 and TRBJ1-2 provide the parts outside the CDR3, is SAVISQKPSRDICQRGTSLTIQCQVDSQVTMMFWYRQQPGQSLTLIATANQGSEATYESGFVIDKFPISRPNLTFSTLTVSNMSPEDSSIYLCSDIRGRGYTFGSGTRLTVV.

The chain joins TRBV7-6 to TRBJ1-1; TRBD1 matches at 7 bases. The junction had 5 bases not matched to a gene; V was cut back by 5 bases and J by 2 bases. This CDR3 is 14 amino acids long. CDR1 SGHVS and CDR2 FNYEAQ come from the germline V gene. The CDR3 region is CASSPQGINTEAFF. Written as DNA, the CDR3 is TGTGCCAGCAGCCCACAGGGGATTAACACTGAAGCTTTCTTT. The variable domain in full, completed from reference TRBV7-6 and TRBJ1-1, reads GAGVSQSPRYKVTKRGQDVALRCDPISGHVSLYWYRQALGQGPEFLTYFNYEAQQDKSGLPNDRFSAERPEGSISTLTIQRTEQRDSAMYRCASSPQGINTEAFFGQGTRLTVV.

The rearrangement links TRBV29-1 to TRBJ1-5; possibly TRBD1 for D (5 bases). Trimming stripped 8 bases from V and 1 base from J, with 15 bases between. The CDR3 sequence is 14 residues long. The germline V gene has CDR1 SQVTM and CDR2 ANQGSEA. The CDR3 loop reads CSSPTGGSNQPQHF. CDR3 nucleotides: TGCAGCTCCCCCACCGGGGGAAGCAATCAGCCCCAGCATTTT.

V and J are TRBV5-1 and TRBJ2-5; the match to TRBD1 covers 10 bases. The V segment lost 1 base and the J segment 2 bases; nucleotides outside the gene matches: 5. Germline V gene sequence: CDR1 SGHRS, CDR2 YFSETQ. This CDR3 has 16 amino acids. CDR3 sequence reads: CASSLLTGGDQETQYF. DNA for the CDR3: TGCGCCAGCAGCTTGTTGACAGGGGGCGATCAAGAGACCCAGTACTTC.

The V gene is TRBV2, the J gene TRBJ2-2; the D is unclear. This CDR3 has 15 residues. Trimming cost V 8 bases and J 1 base, with 14 bases left between them. CDR1 and CDR2 from the germline V gene are SNHLY and FYNNEI. DNA for the CDR3: TGTGCCAGCGAACAAAGGAGTGTGAACACCGGGGAGCTGTTTTTT. Its protein is CASEQRSVNTGELFF.

The chain is built from TRBV7-2 and TRBJ2-1; the D gene is possibly TRBD1 (6 bases). The germline CDR1 and CDR2 sequences are SGHTA and FQGNSA. This CDR3 has 15 amino acids. Deletions cut 5 bases from V and 3 bases from J, with 14 bases between. CDR3 region: CASSRNPGHYNEQFF. The CDR3 coding sequence is TGTGCCAGCAGCCGAAATCCGGGACACTACAATGAGCAGTTCTTC.

This sequence joins TRBV5-1 and TRBJ1-5; TRBD1 might be the D (5 bases). Germline V gives CDR1 SGHRS, CDR2 YFSETQ. CDR3 length: 14 amino acids. V was trimmed by 3 bases and J by 7 bases, leaving 14 bases between them. CDR3 region: CASSSTGREQPQHF. In nucleotides, the CDR3 is TGCGCCAGCAGCTCTACAGGTCGGGAGCAGCCCCAGCATTTT.

The chain recombines TRBV27 with TRBJ2-3; D perhaps matches TRBD1 (6 bases). The CDR3 consists of 15 residues. Germline values: CDR1 MNHEY, CDR2 SMNVEV (reference sequence). The V and J ends lost 2 bases and 2 bases respectively, with 11 bases between them. In nucleotides, the CDR3 is TGTGCCAGCAGTTTAGTCGGACAGTTCACAGATACGCAGTATTTT. It yields the protein CASSLVGQFTDTQYF.

The rearrangement joins TRBV12-3 or TRBV12-4 to TRBJ2-2; TRBD1 is a possible D gene (6 bases). V lost 7 bases, J lost 2 bases, and 14 bases lay in between. This CDR3 region has 15 residues. The CDR3 region has the DNA TGTGCCAGCAACCCCACACAGGGTAACACCGGGGAGCTGTTTTTT. Its translation: CASNPTQGNTGELFF.

The CDR3 DNA sequence: TGTGCCAGCAGCTTAGATCCCCTGCTCCAAGGTACCGAGCAGTACTTC. Its translation is CASSLDPLLQGTEQYF. The chain has TRBV11-2 and TRBJ2-7; D is undetermined. The CDR3 has 16 residues. Germline assignment: CDR1 SGHAT and CDR2 FQNNGV. Trimming stripped 0 bases from V and 6 bases from J, with 18 bases between.

This clonotype has just a few counts. V is TRBV18 and J is TRBJ1-2; D gene ambiguous. Germline V gene lookup returns CDR1 KGHSH and CDR2 LQKENI. The V and J ends lost 3 bases and 5 bases respectively, with 16 bases between them. The CDR3 is 15 amino acids. This chain's CDR3 is CASSPRVSEQYGYTF. CDR3 DNA sequence: TGTGCCAGCTCACCCCGGGTCAGCGAGCAGTATGGCTACACCTTC.

The chain employs TRBV29-1 and TRBJ2-1; 11 bases match TRBD2. CDR1 and CDR2 from the germline V gene are SQVTM and ANQGSEA. This CDR3 contains 14 residues. Unmatched junction bases numbered 9, after V lost 6 bases and J lost 8 bases. The CDR3 sequence is CSVLRLAGLYEQFF. In DNA form, the CDR3 reads TGCAGCGTCCTCAGACTAGCGGGATTATATGAGCAGTTCTTC.

This chain uses TRBV6-1 with TRBJ2-5; 12 bases map to TRBD2. This CDR3 contains 17 residues. V was pared by 11 bases and J by 2 bases, with 15 bases of the junction left unmatched. Per the germline V gene, CDR1 is MNHNS and CDR2 is SASEGT. The CDR3, as DNA: TGTGCCGGCCCCGGGACTAGCGGGTCGCCCGGGCAAGAGACCCAGTACTTC. Its translation: CAGPGTSGSPGQETQYF.

The J gene is TRBJ1-5, the V gene TRBV20-1; a possible D gene is TRBD1 (6 bases). Germline assignment: CDR1 DFQATT and CDR2 SNEGSKA (reference sequence). CDR3 length: 13 residues. V was clipped by 1 base and J by 6 bases, with 10 bases between them. CDR3 loop: CSARARGSQPQHF. For the CDR3, the DNA is TGCAGTGCTAGAGCCAGGGGTAGTCAGCCCCAGCATTTT.